The present T cell receptor beta chain was sequenced within a study of spatial heterogeneity in lung cancer. General study findings and limits: Intratumoral expanded alpha and beta TCR counts were found to track tumor mutation counts.

Unique molecular identifiers tagged every individual TCR cDNA molecule. TCRdb reanalysed the 5' RACE reads using MiXCR and keeps one entry per CDR3 protein. The table has roughly 9,900 distinct CDR3 sequences, about 6.5% seen once. This clonotype was counted ten times or more. The antigen remains undetermined. The junction departs from the called germline gene at one end, perhaps through a read error. Sample time point: sample taken at primary tumor resection. The donor population consisted of approximately 79 patients with untreated, early-stage non-small cell lung cancer. The TCR comes from a female donor with early-stage non-small cell lung cancer. This material consisted of lung tumor tissue, taken at surgery.

The CDR3 DNA follows: TGTGCCAGCATCTTAGCGGGAGCGCCCTACAATGAGCAGTTCTTC. Amino acid sequence: CASILAGAPYNEQFF. This chain links TRBV7-2 with TRBJ2-1; 9 nucleotides agree with TRBD2. The CDR3 has 15 amino acids. CDR1 and CDR2 from the germline V gene are SGHTA and FQGNSA.